This record looks at one T cell receptor (beta chain) sequence and its context. Generated by immunoSEQ multiplex PCR, the TCRdb table keeps only in-frame clones and is missing some. The sample consists of 300,000 to 400,000 clones, over 70% of them appearing once. This specimen belongs to a study of blood T cell repertoires in COVID-19. The specimen was peripheral blood. The receptor was isolated from a woman aged 45-65 years with COVID-19, enrolled during active disease.

The CDR3 here is CASSATRGRNQPQHF. For the CDR3, the DNA is TGTGCCAGCAGCGCGACCAGGGGCCGCAATCAGCCCCAGCATTTT. This chain uses TRBV7-2 with TRBJ1-5; perhaps TRBD1 as D (6 bases). The CDR3 has 15 residues. Germline values: CDR1 SGHTA, CDR2 FQGNSA. Trimming left V 5 bases short and J 2 bases short, with 13 bases between.